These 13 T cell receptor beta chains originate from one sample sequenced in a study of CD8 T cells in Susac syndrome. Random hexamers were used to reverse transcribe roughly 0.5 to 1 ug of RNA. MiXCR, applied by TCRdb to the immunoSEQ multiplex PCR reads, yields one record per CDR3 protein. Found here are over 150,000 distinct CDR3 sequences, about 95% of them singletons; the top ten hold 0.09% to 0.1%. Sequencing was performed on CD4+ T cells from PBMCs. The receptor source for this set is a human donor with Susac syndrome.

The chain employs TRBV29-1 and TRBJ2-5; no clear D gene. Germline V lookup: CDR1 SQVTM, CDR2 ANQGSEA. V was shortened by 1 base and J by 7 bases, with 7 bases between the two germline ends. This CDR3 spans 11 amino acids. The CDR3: CSVEASTTQYF. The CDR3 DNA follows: TGCAGCGTTGAAGCCTCCACGACCCAGTACTTC.

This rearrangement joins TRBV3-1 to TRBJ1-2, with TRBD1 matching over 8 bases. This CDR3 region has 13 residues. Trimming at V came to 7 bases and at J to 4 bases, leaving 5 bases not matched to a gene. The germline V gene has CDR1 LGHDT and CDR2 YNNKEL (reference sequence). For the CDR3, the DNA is TGTGCCAGCAAGGACAGGGCAAGCTATGGCTACACCTTC. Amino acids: CASKDRASYGYTF.

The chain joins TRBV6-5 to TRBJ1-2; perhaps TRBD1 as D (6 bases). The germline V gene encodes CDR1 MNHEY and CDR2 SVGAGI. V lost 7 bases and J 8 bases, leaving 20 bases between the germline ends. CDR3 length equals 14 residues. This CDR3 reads CASISMTGGHGYTF. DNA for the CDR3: TGTGCCAGCATCTCCATGACCGGGGGGCACGGCTACACCTTC.

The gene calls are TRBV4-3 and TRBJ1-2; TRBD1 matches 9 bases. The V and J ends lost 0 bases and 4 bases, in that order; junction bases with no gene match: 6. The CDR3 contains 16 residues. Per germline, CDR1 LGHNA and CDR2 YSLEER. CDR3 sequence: CASSQERSGQGYGYTF. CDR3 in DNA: TGCGCCAGCAGCCAAGAACGATCGGGACAGGGCTATGGCTACACCTTC.

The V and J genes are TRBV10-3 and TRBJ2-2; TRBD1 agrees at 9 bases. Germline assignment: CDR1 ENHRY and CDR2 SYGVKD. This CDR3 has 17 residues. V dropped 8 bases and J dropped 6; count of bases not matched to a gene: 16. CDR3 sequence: CAIGRDRARIQAGELFF. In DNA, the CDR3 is TGTGCCATCGGAAGGGACAGGGCGCGCATTCAGGCCGGGGAGCTGTTTTTT.

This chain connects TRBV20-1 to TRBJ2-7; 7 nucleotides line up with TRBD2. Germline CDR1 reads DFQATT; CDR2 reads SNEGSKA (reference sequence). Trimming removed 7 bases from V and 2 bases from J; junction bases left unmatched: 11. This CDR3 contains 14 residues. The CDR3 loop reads CSVISLARPYEQYF. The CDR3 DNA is TGCAGTGTCATTTCACTAGCGAGACCCTACGAGCAGTACTTC.

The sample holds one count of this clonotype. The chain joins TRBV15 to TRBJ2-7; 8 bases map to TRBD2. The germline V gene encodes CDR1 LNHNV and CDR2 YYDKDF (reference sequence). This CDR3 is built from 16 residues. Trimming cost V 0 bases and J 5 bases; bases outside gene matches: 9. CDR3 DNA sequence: TGTGCCACCAGCAGAGATCCAGCGGGAGCTACCCACGAGCAGTACTTC. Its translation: CATSRDPAGATHEQYF.

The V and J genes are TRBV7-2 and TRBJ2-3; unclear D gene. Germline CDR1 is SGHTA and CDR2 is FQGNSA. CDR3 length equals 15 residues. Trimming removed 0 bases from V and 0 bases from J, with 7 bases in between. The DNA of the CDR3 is TGTGCCAGCAGCTTAGCGTCCACTAGCACAGATACGCAGTATTTT. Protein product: CASSLASTSTDTQYF.

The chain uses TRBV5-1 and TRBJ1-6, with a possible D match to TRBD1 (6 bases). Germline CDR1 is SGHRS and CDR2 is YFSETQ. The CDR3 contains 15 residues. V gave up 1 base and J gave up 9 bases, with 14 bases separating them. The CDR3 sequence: CASSLSAGGGSPLHF. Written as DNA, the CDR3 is TGCGCCAGCAGCTTGTCTGCGGGGGGCGGTTCACCCCTCCACTTT.

The CDR3 nucleotides read TGTGCCAGCAGCTTGACGACTAGCGGTGGGTTTGAGCAGTTCTTC. This gives the protein CASSLTTSGGFEQFF. This chain connects TRBV5-4 to TRBJ2-1, with TRBD2 matching 9 bases. CDR3 size: 15 residues. Germline V gene sequence: CDR1 SGHNT, CDR2 YYREEE (reference sequence). With 1 base clipped from V and 9 bases from J, the junction kept 8 bases outside the gene matches. The full variable domain, with the rest looked up from reference TRBV5-4 and TRBJ2-1, is ETGVTQSPTHLIKTRGQQVTLRCSSQSGHNTVSWYQQALGQGPQFIFQYYREEENGRGNFPPRFSGLQFPNYSSELNVNALELDDSALYLCASSLTTSGGFEQFFGPGTRLTVL.

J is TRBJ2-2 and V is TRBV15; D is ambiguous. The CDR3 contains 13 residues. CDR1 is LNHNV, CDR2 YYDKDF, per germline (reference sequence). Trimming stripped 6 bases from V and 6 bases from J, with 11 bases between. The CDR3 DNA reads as TGTGCCACCAGGTTGGGTCCCGCCGGGGAGCTGTTTTTT. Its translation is CATRLGPAGELFF.

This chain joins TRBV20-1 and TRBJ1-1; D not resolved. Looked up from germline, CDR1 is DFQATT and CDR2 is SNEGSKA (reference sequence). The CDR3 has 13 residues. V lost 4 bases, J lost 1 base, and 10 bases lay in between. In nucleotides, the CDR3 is TGCAGTGCTACACCCAGCCGGAACACTGAAGCTTTCTTT. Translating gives CSATPSRNTEAFF.

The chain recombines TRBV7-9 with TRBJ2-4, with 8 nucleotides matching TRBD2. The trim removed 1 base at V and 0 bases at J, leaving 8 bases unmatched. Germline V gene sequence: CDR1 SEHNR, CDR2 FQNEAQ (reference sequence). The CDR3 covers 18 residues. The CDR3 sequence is CASSLGARGRLAKNIQYF. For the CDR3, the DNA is TGTGCCAGCAGCTTAGGGGCCCGCGGGAGGCTAGCCAAAAACATTCAGTACTTC.